Shown below are 26 T cell receptor beta chains from a single sample sequenced in a study of CD8 T cells in Susac syndrome. cDNA came from about 0.5 to 1 ug RNA primed by random hexamers. TCRdb reprocessed the immunoSEQ multiplex PCR reads with MiXCR, giving one entry per CDR3 protein. The table records over 15,000 distinct CDR3 sequences, roughly 95% of them present only once. The specimen sequenced was CD8+ T cells from PBMCs. The source is a human donor in good health.

This clonotype was picked up one time. V is TRBV28 and J is TRBJ2-4; TRBD2 matches 10 bases. This CDR3 has 17 amino acids. Germline V CDR1 and CDR2: MDHEN, SYDVKM. V shed 4 bases and J 8 bases; nucleotides not matched to a gene: 14. The CDR3 spells CASSSLRASGSPDIQYF. The CDR3 DNA is TGTGCCAGCAGTTCCCTGCGGGCTAGCGGGAGTCCAGACATTCAGTACTTC.

The chain combines TRBV6-5 with TRBJ2-1; no clear D gene. Germline-derived CDR1 and CDR2 are MNHEY and SVGAGI. The CDR3 extends over 14 amino acids. Trimming shortened V by 5 bases and J by 0 bases, and 8 bases separated the two germline ends. The CDR3 DNA sequence: TGTGCCAGCAGTCTCTCAAGCTCCTACAATGAGCAGTTCTTC. The encoded protein is CASSLSSSYNEQFF.

The V and J genes are TRBV7-2 and TRBJ2-1; D possibly corresponds to TRBD2 (6 bases). V lost 0 bases, J lost 0 bases, and 9 bases lay in between. Per the germline V gene, CDR1 is SGHTA and CDR2 is FQGNSA. The CDR3 spans 16 residues. The CDR3 is CASSLAGSGSYNEQFF. The CDR3 nucleotides are TGTGCCAGCAGCTTAGCGGGTAGCGGCTCCTACAATGAGCAGTTCTTC.

The chain combines TRBV7-8 with TRBJ2-7; the D gene could be TRBD1 or TRBD2 (5 bases each). Trimming took 2 bases from V and 7 from J, leaving 15 bases between them. Germline V gene data show CDR1 as SGHVS and CDR2 as FQNEAQ. This CDR3 is 14 amino acids long. CDR3: CASSLMQGPLEQYF. CDR3 coding DNA: TGTGCCAGCAGCTTAATGCAGGGACCCTTAGAGCAGTACTTC.

The rearrangement links TRBV7-9 to TRBJ2-5; 12 bases align to TRBD1. The CDR3 is made up of 17 amino acids. Germline CDR1 reads SEHNR; CDR2 reads FQNEAQ (reference sequence). V was clipped by 8 bases and J by 1 base; unmatched bases: 11. The DNA of the CDR3 is TGTGCCAGCCGGGAAGGGACAGGGGGCTGGGGCCAAGAGACCCAGTACTTC. Protein: CASREGTGGWGQETQYF. The full variable domain, completed using reference TRBV7-9 and TRBJ2-5, is DTGVSQNPRHKITKRGQNVTFRCDPISEHNRLYWYRQTLGQGPEFLTYFQNEAQLEKSRLLSDRFSAERPKGSFSTLEIQRTEQGDSAMYLCASREGTGGWGQETQYFGPGTRLLVL.

This clonotype was found once. The J gene is TRBJ1-1, the V gene TRBV7-9; D is unresolved. This CDR3 comprises 13 residues. CDR1 is SEHNR and CDR2 is FQNEAQ in the germline V gene (reference sequence). Between the trimmed V and J ends, which lost 3 bases and 1 base, there was a span of 6 bases. CDR3 sequence reads: CASSFGANTEAFF. CDR3 nucleotides: TGTGCCAGCAGCTTCGGCGCGAACACTGAAGCTTTCTTT.

The rearrangement uses TRBV3-1 and TRBJ2-1, with 7 bases lining up with TRBD2. Germline trimming cut 2 bases from V and 3 bases from J; bases unmatched to any gene: 4. The CDR3 has 15 residues. Germline CDR1 reads LGHDT; CDR2 reads YNNKEL (reference sequence). In DNA, the CDR3 is TGTGCCAGCAGCCAAAGGGCTAGCGGCTACAATGAGCAGTTCTTC. It translates to CASSQRASGYNEQFF.

This clonotype has a single count. The chain links TRBV27 to TRBJ2-3, with 10 bases identical to TRBD2. Germline CDR1 is MNHEY and CDR2 is SMNVEV (reference sequence). This CDR3 has 15 residues. V dropped 6 bases and J dropped 4; count of bases not matched to a gene: 7. The CDR3 sequence is CASRLAGVNPDTQYF. CDR3 nucleotide sequence: TGTGCCAGCAGGCTAGCGGGAGTAAACCCAGATACGCAGTATTTT.

Written as DNA, the CDR3 is TGCAGCGCTAGACAGGTTAACACCGGGGAGCTGTTTTTT. Its protein is CSARQVNTGELFF. The gene calls are TRBV29-1 and TRBJ2-2; maybe TRBD1 (6 bases). Trimming took 7 bases from V and 2 from J, leaving 11 bases between them. The CDR3 runs to 13 residues. Germline CDR1 and CDR2: SQVTM and ANQGSEA.

In DNA form, the CDR3 reads TGTGCCAGCAATTTATGGGGGAAAAATCAGCCCCAGCATTTT. It specifies CASNLWGKNQPQHF. The gene calls are TRBV7-2 and TRBJ1-5, with a possible D match to TRBD1 (5 bases). V lost 7 bases to trimming and J lost 4 bases, with 14 bases between them. CDR1 is SGHTA and CDR2 is FQGNSA in the germline V gene. This CDR3 has 14 amino acids. Supplemented by reference TRBV7-2 and TRBJ1-5, the full variable domain reads GAGVSQSPSNKVTEKGKDVELRCDPISGHTALYWYRQSLGQGLEFLIYFQGNSAPDKSGLPSDRFSAERTGGSVSTLTIQRTQQEDSAVYLCASNLWGKNQPQHFGDGTRLSIL.

The chain has TRBV7-6 and TRBJ2-3, with 7 bases that match TRBD1. J gave up 4 bases and V 5 bases, and 3 bases lay outside the gene matches. The CDR3 extends over 13 amino acids. Per germline, CDR1 SGHVS and CDR2 FNYEAQ. CDR3 residues: CASSRTGADTQYF. The CDR3 DNA reads as TGTGCCAGCAGCAGGACAGGAGCAGATACGCAGTATTTT.

The chain employs TRBV29-1 and TRBJ2-5; weak D call: TRBD1 (6 bases). Looked up from germline, CDR1 is SQVTM and CDR2 is ANQGSEA. CDR3 length: 13 amino acids. The V end was cut by 7 bases, the J end by 2 bases, with 14 bases between. CDR3 in amino acids: CSAPTGLQETQYF. DNA for the CDR3: TGCAGCGCCCCCACAGGGCTGCAAGAGACCCAGTACTTC.

This chain uses TRBV29-1 with TRBJ2-7; D may be TRBD1 or TRBD2 (5 bases each). The germline V gene has CDR1 SQVTM and CDR2 ANQGSEA. V lost 5 bases and J lost 0, with 14 bases in between. This CDR3 region has 14 residues. The CDR3 sequence is CSVPQGVSSYEQYF. The CDR3, as DNA: TGCAGCGTTCCCCAGGGAGTGAGCTCCTACGAGCAGTACTTC.

The J gene is TRBJ2-7, the V gene TRBV27, with 10 bases lining up with TRBD1. The CDR3 has 14 residues. Germline V lookup: CDR1 MNHEY, CDR2 SMNVEV (reference sequence). The junction had 5 bases not matched to a gene; V was cut back by 6 bases and J by 3 bases. This chain's CDR3 is CASSPGQGYYEQYF. CDR3 nucleotide sequence: TGTGCCAGCAGCCCGGGACAGGGGTACTACGAGCAGTACTTC.

The sample holds one count of this clonotype. The chain couples TRBV27 to TRBJ2-5, with D perhaps given as TRBD1 or TRBD2 (6 bases each). This CDR3 has 14 amino acids. Germline CDR1 and CDR2: MNHEY and SMNVEV (reference sequence). Trimming left V 3 bases short and J 6 bases short, with 14 bases between. The CDR3 nucleotides are TGTGCCAGCAGTTTGTCAGGGGCGGGGAAGACCCAGTACTTC. It encodes CASSLSGAGKTQYF.

This chain links TRBV20-1 with TRBJ2-5, with TRBD2 identical over 7 bases. V was pared by 0 bases and J by 4 bases, with 5 bases of the junction left unmatched. Per germline, CDR1 DFQATT and CDR2 SNEGSKA (reference sequence). The CDR3 runs to 14 residues. The CDR3 DNA is TGCAGTGCTAGAGATCTCGTAGCGGGAGAGACCCAGTACTTC. Protein product: CSARDLVAGETQYF.

The V call is TRBV19, the J call TRBJ2-2, with D perhaps TRBD2 (6 bases). The CDR3 is 17 residues long. The germline V gene encodes CDR1 LNHDA and CDR2 SQIVND (reference sequence). The V and J ends lost 5 bases and 2 bases respectively, with 18 bases between them. CDR3 nucleotide sequence: TGTGCCAGTAGTGAGGGAGACATAGCGGTTAACACCGGGGAGCTGTTTTTT. This gives the protein CASSEGDIAVNTGELFF. Filled out from reference TRBV19 and TRBJ2-2, the complete variable domain reads DGGITQSPKYLFRKEGQNVTLSCEQNLNHDAMYWYRQDPGQGLRLIYYSQIVNDFQKGDIAEGYSVSREKKESFPLTVTSAQKNPTAFYLCASSEGDIAVNTGELFFGEGSRLTVL.

V and J are TRBV9 and TRBJ1-1; D remains unclear. Trimming took off 3 bases at V and 1 base at J, with 13 bases between the two ends. CDR1 and CDR2 from the germline V gene are SGDLS and YYNGEE. The CDR3 consists of 15 residues. The CDR3 spells CASSASWTGNTEAFF. CDR3 coding DNA: TGTGCCAGCAGCGCAAGCTGGACTGGGAACACTGAAGCTTTCTTT.

This chain uses TRBV24-1 with TRBJ2-1, with 11 bases that match TRBD1. This CDR3 spans 16 amino acids. Germline lookup yields CDR1 KGHDR and CDR2 SFDVKD. Trimming at V came to 3 bases and at J to 8 bases, leaving 8 bases not matched to a gene. CDR3 sequence (DNA): TGTGCCACCAGTGATCACCGGGACAGGGGGGGCCATGAGCAGTTCTTC. It is translated as CATSDHRDRGGHEQFF.

This rearrangement joins TRBV12-3 or TRBV12-4 to TRBJ2-1; D is undetermined. V was trimmed by 6 bases and J by 6 bases, leaving 9 bases between them. This CDR3 contains 12 residues. The CDR3 loop reads CASSNSGNEQFF. The CDR3 nucleotides read TGTGCCAGCAGCAATTCCGGCAATGAGCAGTTCTTC.

The sample holds one count of this clonotype. The rearrangement links TRBV19 to TRBJ2-1, with D unresolved. CDR3 length: 13 amino acids. The V end lost 4 bases, the J end lost 3 bases, and 7 bases lay between the germline ends. Germline-derived CDR1 and CDR2 are LNHDA and SQIVND (reference sequence). CDR3 amino acids: CASSTPNYNEQFF. The CDR3 nucleotides read TGTGCCAGTAGTACCCCGAACTACAATGAGCAGTTCTTC.

The CDR3 DNA follows: TGCGCCAGCAGCTTGGTGGGGGCGTCAATGGGCACTGAAGCTTTCTTT. Protein product: CASSLVGASMGTEAFF. This chain links TRBV5-1 with TRBJ1-1; possible D gene TRBD1, 6 bases. Per germline, CDR1 SGHRS and CDR2 YFSETQ. CDR3 size: 16 residues. The V and J ends lost 0 bases and 4 bases respectively, with 16 bases between them. The variable domain in full, completed from reference TRBV5-1 and TRBJ1-1, reads KAGVTQTPRYLIKTRGQQVTLSCSPISGHRSVSWYQQTPGQGLQFLFEYFSETQRNKGNFPGRFSGRQFSNSRSEMNVSTLELGDSALYLCASSLVGASMGTEAFFGQGTRLTVV.

In this sample, this clonotype turned up once. The rearrangement uses TRBV6-8 and TRBJ2-7; the D gene could be TRBD1 or TRBD2 (5 bases each). The V gene lost 0 bases and the J gene lost 2 bases, with 17 bases spanning the gap. Germline V gene lookup returns CDR1 MNHGY and CDR2 SAAAGT. The CDR3 runs 17 residues. This CDR3 is CASSYSETGPRTYEQYV. The CDR3 bases are TGTGCCAGCAGTTACTCGGAGACGGGACCCCGAACCTACGAGCAGTACGTC.

The J gene is TRBJ1-4, the V gene TRBV7-9, with TRBD1 identical over 7 bases. This CDR3 contains 12 residues. J gave up 10 bases and V 1 base, and 0 bases lay outside the gene matches. Germline CDR1 and CDR2: SEHNR and FQNEAQ (reference sequence). The CDR3 here is CASSLGDRKLFF. CDR3 in DNA: TGTGCCAGCAGCTTAGGGGACAGAAAACTGTTTTTT. The variable domain in full, completed from reference TRBV7-9 and TRBJ1-4, reads DTGVSQNPRHKITKRGQNVTFRCDPISEHNRLYWYRQTLGQGPEFLTYFQNEAQLEKSRLLSDRFSAERPKGSFSTLEIQRTEQGDSAMYLCASSLGDRKLFFGSGTQLSVL.

The count of this clonotype is one. The chain joins TRBV6-2 or TRBV6-3 to TRBJ2-1, with 14 bases that match TRBD2. The germline V gene encodes CDR1 MNHEY and CDR2 SVGEGT. This CDR3 comprises 19 residues. The ends lost 2 bases at V and 4 bases at J; junction bases unmatched: 10. This CDR3 is CASSYPPGLAGAHYNEQFF. The CDR3 region has the DNA TGTGCCAGCAGTTACCCCCCGGGACTAGCGGGAGCACATTACAATGAGCAGTTCTTC.

The chain is built from TRBV6-1 and TRBJ1-1, with D perhaps TRBD1 (5 bases). The V end was cut by 1 base, the J end by 11 bases, with 17 bases between. Per germline, CDR1 MNHNS and CDR2 SASEGT. The CDR3 contains 14 residues. The CDR3 is CASSEGGLSSIAFF. Written as DNA, the CDR3 is TGTGCCAGCAGTGAAGGGGGACTCTCTTCGATCGCTTTCTTT.